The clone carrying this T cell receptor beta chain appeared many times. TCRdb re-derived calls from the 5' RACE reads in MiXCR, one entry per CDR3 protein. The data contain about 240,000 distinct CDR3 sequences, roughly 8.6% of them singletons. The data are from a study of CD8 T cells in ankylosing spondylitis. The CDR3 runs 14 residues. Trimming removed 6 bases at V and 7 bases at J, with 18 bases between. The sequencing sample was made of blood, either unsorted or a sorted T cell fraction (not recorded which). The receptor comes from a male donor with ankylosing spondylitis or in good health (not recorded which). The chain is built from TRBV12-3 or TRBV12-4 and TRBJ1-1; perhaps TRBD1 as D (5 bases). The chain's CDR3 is CASRSDTGSREAFF. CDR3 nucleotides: TGTGCCAGCAGGTCGGACACCGGTAGCCGTGAAGCTTTCTTT.